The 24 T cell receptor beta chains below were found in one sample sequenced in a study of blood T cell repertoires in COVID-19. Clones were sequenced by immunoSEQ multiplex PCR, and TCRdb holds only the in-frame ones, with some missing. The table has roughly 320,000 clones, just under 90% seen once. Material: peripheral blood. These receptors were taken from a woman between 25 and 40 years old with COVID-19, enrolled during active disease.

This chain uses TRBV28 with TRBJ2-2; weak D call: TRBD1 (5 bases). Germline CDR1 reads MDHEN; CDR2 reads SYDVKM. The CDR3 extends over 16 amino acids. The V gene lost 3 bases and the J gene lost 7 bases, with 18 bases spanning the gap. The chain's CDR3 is CASSLILGQGHGELFF. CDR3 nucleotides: TGTGCCAGCAGTTTGATTCTTGGGCAGGGCCACGGGGAGCTGTTTTTT.

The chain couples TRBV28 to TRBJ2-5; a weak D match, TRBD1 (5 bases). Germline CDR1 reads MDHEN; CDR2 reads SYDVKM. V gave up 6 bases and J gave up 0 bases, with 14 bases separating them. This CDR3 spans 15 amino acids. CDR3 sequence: CASSEQTAYQETQYF. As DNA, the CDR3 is TGTGCCAGCAGCGAACAGACAGCGTACCAAGAGACCCAGTACTTC.

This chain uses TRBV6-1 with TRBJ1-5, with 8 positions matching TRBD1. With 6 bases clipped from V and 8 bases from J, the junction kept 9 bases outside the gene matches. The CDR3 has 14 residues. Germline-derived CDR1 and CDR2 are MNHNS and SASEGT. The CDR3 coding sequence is TGTGCCAGCAGGACCCAGGGGGCGGTGGAGCCCCAGCATTTT. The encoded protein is CASRTQGAVEPQHF.

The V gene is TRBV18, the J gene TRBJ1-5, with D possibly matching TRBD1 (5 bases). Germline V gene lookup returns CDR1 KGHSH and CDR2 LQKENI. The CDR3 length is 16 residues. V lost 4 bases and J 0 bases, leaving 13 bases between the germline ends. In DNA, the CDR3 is TGTGCCAGCTCACTGGGTCAGGGAACTAGCAATCAGCCCCAGCATTTT. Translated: CASSLGQGTSNQPQHF.

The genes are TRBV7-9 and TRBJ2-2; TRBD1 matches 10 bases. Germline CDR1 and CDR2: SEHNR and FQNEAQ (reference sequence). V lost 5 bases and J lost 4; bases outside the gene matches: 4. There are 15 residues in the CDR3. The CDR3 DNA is TGTGCCAGCAGCCCCGGGACAGGGGCCACCGGGGAGCTGTTTTTT. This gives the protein CASSPGTGATGELFF.

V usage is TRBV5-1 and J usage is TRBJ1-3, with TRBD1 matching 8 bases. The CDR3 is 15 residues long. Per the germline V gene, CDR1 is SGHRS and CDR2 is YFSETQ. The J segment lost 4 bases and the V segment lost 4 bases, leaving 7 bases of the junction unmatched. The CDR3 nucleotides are TGCGCCAGCAGCCAACTGACAGGGGCGGGAAACACCATATATTTT. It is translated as CASSQLTGAGNTIYF.

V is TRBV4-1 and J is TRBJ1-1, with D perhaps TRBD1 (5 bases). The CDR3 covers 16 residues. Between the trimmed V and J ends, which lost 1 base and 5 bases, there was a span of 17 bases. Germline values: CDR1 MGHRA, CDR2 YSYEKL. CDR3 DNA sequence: TGCGCCAGCAGCCAAGTAGTCGCAGGGAAAGGGACTGAAGCTTTCTTT. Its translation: CASSQVVAGKGTEAFF.

This CDR3 is CAWTNGLAGVNEQFF. The CDR3 DNA follows: TGTGCCTGGACCAATGGACTAGCGGGGGTCAATGAGCAGTTCTTC. The chain employs TRBV30 and TRBJ2-1; 13 bases match TRBD2. This CDR3 comprises 15 residues. J lost 6 bases, V lost 4 bases, and 6 bases had no gene match. Germline assignment: CDR1 GTSNPN and CDR2 SVGIG (reference sequence).

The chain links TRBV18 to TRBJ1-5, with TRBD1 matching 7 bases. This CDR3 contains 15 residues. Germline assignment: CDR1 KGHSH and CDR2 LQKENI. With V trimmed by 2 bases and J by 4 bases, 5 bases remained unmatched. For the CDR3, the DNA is TGTGCCAGCTCACCATCAGACAGGGAGAATCAGCCCCAGCATTTT. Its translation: CASSPSDRENQPQHF.

The CDR3 region is CASSATDYNEQFF. As DNA, the CDR3 is TGTGCCAGCAGCGCGACTGATTACAATGAGCAGTTCTTC. The chain links TRBV9 to TRBJ2-1; D is unresolved. CDR3 size: 13 residues. The germline CDR1 and CDR2 sequences are SGDLS and YYNGEE. Trimming removed 3 bases from V and 4 bases from J, with 8 bases in between.

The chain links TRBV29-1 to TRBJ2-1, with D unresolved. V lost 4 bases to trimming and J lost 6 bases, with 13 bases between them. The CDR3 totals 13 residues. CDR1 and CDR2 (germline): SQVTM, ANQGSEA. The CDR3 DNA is TGCAGCGTTGCCTCCGGTCTAATCAATGAGCAGTTCTTC. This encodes CSVASGLINEQFF.

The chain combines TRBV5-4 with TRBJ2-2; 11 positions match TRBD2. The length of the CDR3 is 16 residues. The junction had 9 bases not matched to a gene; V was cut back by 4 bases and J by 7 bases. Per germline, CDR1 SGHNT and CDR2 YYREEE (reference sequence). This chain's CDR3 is CASSIGTSGIVGELFF. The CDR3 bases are TGTGCCAGCAGCATCGGGACTAGCGGTATCGTCGGGGAGCTGTTTTTT.

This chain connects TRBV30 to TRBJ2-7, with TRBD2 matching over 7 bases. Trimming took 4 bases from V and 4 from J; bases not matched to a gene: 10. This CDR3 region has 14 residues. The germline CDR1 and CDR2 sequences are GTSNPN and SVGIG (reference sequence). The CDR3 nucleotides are TGTGCCTGGACCCCAGGGTTGGGGGGGTACGAGCAGTACTTC. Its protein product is CAWTPGLGGYEQYF.

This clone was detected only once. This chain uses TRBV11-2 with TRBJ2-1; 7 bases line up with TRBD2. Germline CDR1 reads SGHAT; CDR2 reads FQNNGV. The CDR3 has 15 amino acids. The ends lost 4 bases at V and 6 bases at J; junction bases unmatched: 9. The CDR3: CASSSGTTVGNEQFF. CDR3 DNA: TGTGCCAGCAGCTCCGGGACTACAGTCGGCAATGAGCAGTTCTTC.

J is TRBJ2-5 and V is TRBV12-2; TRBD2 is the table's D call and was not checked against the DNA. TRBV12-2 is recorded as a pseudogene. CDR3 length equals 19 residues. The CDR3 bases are TGTGCAAGTCGCTTACTTAATGCGGGGGGGCCAGGTCGTCAAGAGACCCAGTACTTC. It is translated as CASRLLNAGGPGRQETQYF.

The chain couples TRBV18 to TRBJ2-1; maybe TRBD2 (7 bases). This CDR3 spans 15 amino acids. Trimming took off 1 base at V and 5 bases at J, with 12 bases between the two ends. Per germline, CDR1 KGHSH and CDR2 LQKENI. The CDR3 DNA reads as TGTGCCAGCTCACCACAGGGGGGGGGCCACAATGAGCAGTTCTTC. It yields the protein CASSPQGGGHNEQFF.

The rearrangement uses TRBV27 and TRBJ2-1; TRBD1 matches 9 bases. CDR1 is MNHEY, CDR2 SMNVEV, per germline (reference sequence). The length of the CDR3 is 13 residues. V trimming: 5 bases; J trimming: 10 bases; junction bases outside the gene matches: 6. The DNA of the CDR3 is TGTGCCAGCAGTATCTGGACAGGGGACGAGCAGTTCTTC. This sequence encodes CASSIWTGDEQFF.

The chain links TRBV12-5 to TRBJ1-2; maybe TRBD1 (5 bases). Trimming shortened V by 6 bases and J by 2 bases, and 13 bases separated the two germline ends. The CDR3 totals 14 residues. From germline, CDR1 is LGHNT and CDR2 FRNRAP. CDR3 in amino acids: CASGSTGTNYGYTF. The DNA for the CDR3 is TGTGCTAGTGGCTCCACAGGAACGAACTATGGCTACACCTTC.

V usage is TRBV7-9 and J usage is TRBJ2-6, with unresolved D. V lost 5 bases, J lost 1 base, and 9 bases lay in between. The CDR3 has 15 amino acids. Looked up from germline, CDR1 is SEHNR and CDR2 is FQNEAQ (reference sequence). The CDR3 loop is CASSIYGSGANVLTF. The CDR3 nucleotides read TGTGCCAGCAGCATCTACGGGTCTGGGGCCAACGTCCTGACTTTC.

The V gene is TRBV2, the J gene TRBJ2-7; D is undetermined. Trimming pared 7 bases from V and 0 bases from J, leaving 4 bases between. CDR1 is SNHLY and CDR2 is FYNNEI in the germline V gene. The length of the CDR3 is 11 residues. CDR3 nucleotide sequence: TGTGCCAGCACCAACTCCTACGAGCAGTACTTC. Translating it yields CASTNSYEQYF. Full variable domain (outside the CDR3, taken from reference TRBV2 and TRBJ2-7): EPEVTQTPSHQVTQMGQEVILRCVPISNHLYFYWYRQILGQKVEFLVSFYNNEISEKSEIFDDQFSVERPDGSNFTLKIRSTKLEDSAMYFCASTNSYEQYFGPGTRLTVT.

This chain's CDR3 is CSVGDRGYNTEAFF. For the CDR3, the DNA is TGCAGCGTTGGGGACAGGGGGTACAACACTGAAGCTTTCTTT. The chain couples TRBV29-1 to TRBJ1-1, with 11 positions matching TRBD1. V lost 4 bases, J lost 2 bases, and 3 bases stayed unmatched. The CDR3 is made up of 14 amino acids. Germline V gene lookup returns CDR1 SQVTM and CDR2 ANQGSEA.

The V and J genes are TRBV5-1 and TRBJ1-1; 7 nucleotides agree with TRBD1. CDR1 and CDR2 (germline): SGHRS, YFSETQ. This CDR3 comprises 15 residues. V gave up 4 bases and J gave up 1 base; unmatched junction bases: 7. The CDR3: CASSPGQRKNTEAFF. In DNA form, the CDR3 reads TGCGCCAGCAGCCCGGGACAGAGAAAGAACACTGAAGCTTTCTTT.

The DNA for the CDR3 is TGTGCCTGGAGGGCCAGCGGGCACCAAGAGACCCAGTACTTC. Translation gives CAWRASGHQETQYF. This rearrangement joins TRBV30 to TRBJ2-5, with D perhaps matching TRBD2 (6 bases). V was trimmed by 3 bases and J by 0 bases, leaving 11 bases between them. This CDR3 region has 14 residues. Germline V CDR1 and CDR2: GTSNPN, SVGIG (reference sequence). Combining the CDR3 with reference TRBV30 and TRBJ2-5 gives the whole variable domain SQTIHQWPATLVQPVGSPLSLECTVEGTSNPNLYWYRQAAGRGLQLLFYSVGIGQISSEVPQNLSASRPQDRQFILSSKKLLLSDSGFYLCAWRASGHQETQYFGPGTRLLVL.

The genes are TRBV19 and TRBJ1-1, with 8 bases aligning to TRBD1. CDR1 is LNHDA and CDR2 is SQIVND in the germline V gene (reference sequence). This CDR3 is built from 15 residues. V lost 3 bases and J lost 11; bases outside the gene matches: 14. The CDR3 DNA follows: TGTGCCAGTAGTATTCGTCCCGGACAGGGAGCCGGTGCTTTCTTT. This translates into CASSIRPGQGAGAFF.